Included here is one T cell receptor (beta chain) sequence, with context. This entry comes from a study of T cell repertoires in cytomegalovirus infection. The overall study: Evidence of both CMV infection and a matching HLA type came from public TCR beta signatures.

A single record per CDR3 protein comes from TCRdb applying MiXCR to the reads. This sample has about 740,000 distinct CDR3 sequences, with about 40% found just once. Germline V gene sequence: CDR1 SGHDT, CDR2 YYEEEE. This CDR3 contains 12 residues. Trimming removed 3 bases at V and 8 bases at J, with 9 bases between. This receptor was obtained from a human donor in good health (CMV status not recorded). Some clones in this sample may be carry-over from other donors' samples. The J gene is TRBJ2-1, the V gene TRBV5-6; the D is unclear. Sample: PBMCs. CDR3 nucleotides: TGTGCCAGCAGCTCTGGGTTCGATGAGCAGTTCTTC. Amino acids: CASSSGFDEQFF.